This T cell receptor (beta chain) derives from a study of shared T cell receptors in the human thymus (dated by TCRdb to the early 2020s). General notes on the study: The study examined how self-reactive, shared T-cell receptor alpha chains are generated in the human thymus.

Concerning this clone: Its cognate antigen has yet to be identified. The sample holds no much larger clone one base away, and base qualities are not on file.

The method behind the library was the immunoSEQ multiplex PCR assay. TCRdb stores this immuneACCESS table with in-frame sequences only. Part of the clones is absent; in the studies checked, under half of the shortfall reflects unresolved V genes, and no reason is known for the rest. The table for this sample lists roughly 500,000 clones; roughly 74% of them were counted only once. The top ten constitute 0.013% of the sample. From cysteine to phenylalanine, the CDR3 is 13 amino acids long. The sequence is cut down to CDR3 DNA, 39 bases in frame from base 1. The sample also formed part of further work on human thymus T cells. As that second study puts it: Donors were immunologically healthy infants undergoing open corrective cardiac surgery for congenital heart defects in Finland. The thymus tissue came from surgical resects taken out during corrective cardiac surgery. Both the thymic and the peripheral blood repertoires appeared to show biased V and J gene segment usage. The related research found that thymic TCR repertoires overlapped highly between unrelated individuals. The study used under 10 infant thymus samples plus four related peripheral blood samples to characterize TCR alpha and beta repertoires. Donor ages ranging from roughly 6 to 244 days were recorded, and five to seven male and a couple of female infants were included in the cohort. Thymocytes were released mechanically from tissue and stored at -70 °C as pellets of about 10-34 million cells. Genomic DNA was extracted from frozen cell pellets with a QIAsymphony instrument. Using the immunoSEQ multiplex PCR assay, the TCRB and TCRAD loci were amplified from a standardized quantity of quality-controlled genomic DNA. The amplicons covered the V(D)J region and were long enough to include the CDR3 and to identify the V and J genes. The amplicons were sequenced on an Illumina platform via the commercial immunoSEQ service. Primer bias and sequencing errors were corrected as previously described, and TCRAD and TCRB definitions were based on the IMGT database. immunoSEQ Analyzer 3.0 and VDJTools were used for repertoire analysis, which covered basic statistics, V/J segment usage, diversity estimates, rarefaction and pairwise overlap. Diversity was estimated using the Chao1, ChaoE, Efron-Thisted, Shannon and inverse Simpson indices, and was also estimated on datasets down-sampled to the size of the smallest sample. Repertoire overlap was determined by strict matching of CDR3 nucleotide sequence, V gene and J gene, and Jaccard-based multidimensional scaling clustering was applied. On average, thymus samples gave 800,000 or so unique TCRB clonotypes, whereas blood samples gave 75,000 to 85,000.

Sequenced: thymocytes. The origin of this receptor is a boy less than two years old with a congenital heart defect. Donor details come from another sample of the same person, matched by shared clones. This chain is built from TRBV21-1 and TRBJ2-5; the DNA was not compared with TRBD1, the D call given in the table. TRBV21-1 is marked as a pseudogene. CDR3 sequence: CASSPGGPETQYF. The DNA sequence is TGTGCCAGCAGCCCAGGGGGTCCAGAGACCCAGTACTTC.